This T cell receptor beta chain was identified during a study of blood T cell repertoires in COVID-19. The CDR3 has 16 residues. Trimming took 4 bases from V and 2 from J; bases not matched to a gene: 4. Germline V gene sequence: CDR1 SGDLS, CDR2 YYNGEE. Assay: immunoSEQ multiplex PCR; the TCRdb copy retains only in-frame clones and omits some. Of 250,000 to 300,000 clones detected, around 83% appear once; the ten largest clones hold about 4%. Sequenced material: peripheral blood. The source is a man between 18 and 35 years old with active or convalescent COVID-19. The V and J genes are TRBV9 and TRBJ2-1; 12 bases map to TRBD2. CDR3 coding DNA: TGTGCCAGCAGCACAGGACTAGCGGGACCCTACAATGAGCAGTTCTTC. Amino acid sequence: CASSTGLAGPYNEQFF.